This T cell receptor (beta chain) was retrieved from a study of T cell responses to AZD1222 COVID-19 vaccine. Points on this clone: The antigen is not known.

The repertoire was sequenced with immunoSEQ multiplex PCR; TCRdb's copy has only in-frame clones and lacks some. The profile covers about 130,000 clones, with over 85% appearing a single time and under 4% taken by the ten largest. The germline V gene has CDR1 SGDLS and CDR2 YYNGEE. This CDR3 has 13 residues. J gave up 6 bases and V 4 bases, and 5 bases lay outside the gene matches. Study results and caveats: Reportedly, close to half of spike-specific TCRs are directed against unmutated variant regions. There were vaccine-associated CD4 TCRs across spike, dominant at 160-218 and 743-854. After the peak T cell response, and only then, were repertoires sampled. Donors were chiefly white British, with a greater number of females, and clonal diversity was perhaps underestimated.

The gene calls are TRBV9 and TRBJ2-7, with 9 bases fitting TRBD1. This receptor was taken from an adult in good health. Here the sequenced sample was peripheral blood, taken on day 0 of AZD1222 vaccination. CDR3 in DNA: TGTGCCAGCAGCCTACAGGGGGCAAGCGAGCAGTACTTC. Amino acids: CASSLQGASEQYF.